A single sample is the source of the 22 T cell receptor beta chains below, sequenced in a study of blood T cell repertoires in COVID-19 (dated by TCRdb to 2018 to 2020). Library generation was performed with the immunoSEQ multiplex PCR assay. TCRdb retrieved this table from immuneACCESS and kept in-frame rearrangements only. Not all clones are present; in checked studies, unresolved V genes account for under half, and no reason is known for the remainder. The sample profile shows 200,000 or so clones; more than 70% of them were found once. The ten largest clones take up under 2.5% of the sample. The sample comprised PBMCs or T cells enriched from blood (not recorded which). The receptors were gathered from a middle-aged woman with acute COVID-19.

The rearrangement joins TRBV29-1 to TRBJ2-1; 8 bases line up with TRBD1. Trimming at V came to 4 bases and at J to 15 bases, leaving 11 bases not matched to a gene. Germline V CDR1 and CDR2: SQVTM, ANQGSEA. The CDR3 length is 12 residues. The CDR3 protein is CSVGPDRASRFF. Written as DNA, the CDR3 is TGCAGCGTTGGGCCGGACAGGGCCTCGAGGTTCTTC.

This chain uses TRBV6-5 with TRBJ1-1, with D possibly matching TRBD1 (6 bases). V was clipped by 6 bases and J by 2 bases, with 16 bases between them. The CDR3 is made up of 15 amino acids. Looked up from germline, CDR1 is MNHEY and CDR2 is SVGAGI. The CDR3 DNA reads TGTGCCAGCAGATTAGACAGGTTGCTCAACACTGAAGCTTTCTTT. Protein: CASRLDRLLNTEAFF.

The rearrangement joins TRBV12-3 or TRBV12-4 to TRBJ1-1, with TRBD1 as a possible D gene (5 bases). This CDR3 has 13 residues. V lost 2 bases to trimming and J lost 5 bases, with 9 bases between them. CDR3 in amino acids: CASSLRGITEAFF. The CDR3 coding sequence is TGTGCCAGCAGTTTACGGGGGATAACTGAAGCTTTCTTT.

This sequence joins TRBV3-1 (or the pseudogene TRBV3-2) and TRBJ1-6; no clear D. CDR3 length: 14 residues. The V end was cut by 0 bases, the J end by 12 bases, with 12 bases between. Looked up from germline, CDR1 is LGHDT and CDR2 is YNNKEL (reference sequence). In DNA form, the CDR3 reads TGTGCCAGCAGCCAAGACTACCGGTCCCTACCCCTCCACTTT. Its translation: CASSQDYRSLPLHF.

The rearrangement joins TRBV19 to TRBJ2-1, with 9 nucleotides matching TRBD1. V dropped 2 bases and J dropped 4; count of bases not matched to a gene: 9. CDR1 and CDR2 (germline): LNHDA, SQIVND (reference sequence). The CDR3 covers 17 residues. CDR3 region: CASSILGQGFEYNEQFF. DNA of the CDR3: TGTGCCAGTAGTATACTGGGACAGGGATTTGAATACAATGAGCAGTTCTTC.

In its sample, this clone was seen once. The gene calls are TRBV19 and TRBJ2-2; 12 positions agree with TRBD2. Per germline, CDR1 LNHDA and CDR2 SQIVND (reference sequence). V lost 4 bases, J lost 6 bases, and 15 bases stayed unmatched. This CDR3 has 19 amino acids. CDR3 sequence (DNA): TGTGCCAGTAGTAAGGCGCCTCTAGCGGGAGGGCCTTTTCCCGGGGAGCTGTTTTTT. This gives the protein CASSKAPLAGGPFPGELFF.

About this clone: An end of the junction does not agree with germline; a read error may underlie this. The chain carries TRBV18 and TRBJ1-2; no clear D gene. Germline V lookup: CDR1 KGHSH, CDR2 LQKENI. The CDR3 runs 13 residues. Written as DNA, the CDR3 is TGTGTCAGCTCCCCCAGCCGGGACTATGGCTACACCTTC. It yields the protein CVSSPSRDYGYTF.

The chain carries TRBV19 and TRBJ1-2; D is possibly TRBD1 (5 bases). The germline CDR1 and CDR2 sequences are LNHDA and SQIVND (reference sequence). The CDR3 totals 12 residues. The germline V and J ends were trimmed by 5 bases and 4 bases, with 8 bases remaining between them. As DNA, the CDR3 is TGTGCCAGTAGTTTCGACAGCTATGGCTACACCTTC. This gives the protein CASSFDSYGYTF.

The chain couples TRBV6-1 to TRBJ1-3; TRBD1 is a possible D gene (6 bases). V lost 3 bases, J lost 4 bases, and 13 bases lay in between. CDR1 and CDR2 (germline): MNHNS, SASEGT. The CDR3 extends over 15 amino acids. The CDR3 sequence: CASSEEQGGGNTIYF. CDR3 sequence (DNA): TGTGCCAGCAGTGAGGAACAGGGTGGCGGAAACACCATATATTTT.

This chain connects TRBV9 to TRBJ1-1; D uncertain. V dropped 0 bases and J dropped 0 bases, with 9 bases sitting between them. The germline gives CDR1 SGDLS, CDR2 YYNGEE. The CDR3 is 15 residues long. The DNA for the CDR3 is TGTGCCAGCAGCGTAGCTCCGGGGATGAACACTGAAGCTTTCTTT. Translation gives CASSVAPGMNTEAFF.

This chain connects TRBV19 to TRBJ1-5; 11 bases agree with TRBD1. In germline, CDR1 is LNHDA, CDR2 SQIVND (reference sequence). This CDR3 is 16 amino acids long. Unmatched junction bases numbered 6, after V lost 4 bases and J lost 4 bases. DNA for the CDR3: TGTGCCAGTAGTAAGATGGGACAGGGGGTGAATCAGCCCCAGCATTTT. It encodes CASSKMGQGVNQPQHF. The full variable domain, completed using reference TRBV19 and TRBJ1-5, is DGGITQSPKYLFRKEGQNVTLSCEQNLNHDAMYWYRQDPGQGLRLIYYSQIVNDFQKGDIAEGYSVSREKKESFPLTVTSAQKNPTAFYLCASSKMGQGVNQPQHFGDGTRLSIL.

The chain recombines TRBV5-1 with TRBJ1-4; TRBD1 is a possible D gene (5 bases). The CDR3 consists of 15 residues. V was shortened by 5 bases and J by 5 bases, with 16 bases between the two germline ends. Looked up from germline, CDR1 is SGHRS and CDR2 is YFSETQ. The CDR3 region has the DNA TGCGCCAGCAGGCTAGAGCAGGGCCCCAATGAAAAACTGTTTTTT. Translation: CASRLEQGPNEKLFF.

The V and J genes are TRBV9 and TRBJ1-5, with D uncertain. V was pared by 0 bases and J by 2 bases, with 9 bases between. The CDR3 is made up of 15 amino acids. Germline-derived CDR1 and CDR2 are SGDLS and YYNGEE. CDR3 nucleotide sequence: TGTGCCAGCAGCGTAGACGGTCGGGGCAATCAGCCCCAGCATTTT. Residues: CASSVDGRGNQPQHF.

V gene TRBV20-1 combines with J gene TRBJ2-1; 10 nucleotides match TRBD2. V dropped 3 bases and J dropped 7; count of bases not matched to a gene: 12. The V gene's germline CDR1 is DFQATT and CDR2 SNEGSKA (reference sequence). The CDR3 is 16 residues long. CDR3 in amino acids: CSASLRLAGAYNEQFF. CDR3 bases: TGCAGTGCTAGTTTGCGTCTAGCGGGAGCTTATAATGAGCAGTTCTTC.

This clone was observed once. The chain links TRBV3-1 (or the pseudogene TRBV3-2) to TRBJ1-5, with 7 bases lining up with TRBD1. The CDR3 totals 15 residues. Unmatched junction bases numbered 6, after V lost 3 bases and J lost 4 bases. Germline values: CDR1 LGHDT, CDR2 YNNKEL (reference sequence). The CDR3 loop reads CASSHGDRENQPQHF. CDR3 sequence (DNA): TGTGCCAGCAGCCACGGCGACAGGGAGAATCAGCCCCAGCATTTT.

The rearrangement uses TRBV10-3 and TRBJ2-1, with 10 bases aligning to TRBD2. With V trimmed by 2 bases and J by 12 bases, 10 bases remained unmatched. CDR3 length: 15 amino acids. Germline values: CDR1 ENHRY, CDR2 SYGVKD. The CDR3 region has the DNA TGTGCCATCAGTGAGGGACTAGCGGTAACAATGGGGCAGTTCTTC. It is translated as CAISEGLAVTMGQFF.

The chain combines TRBV6-6 with TRBJ2-3, with TRBD2 matching 9 bases. CDR1 is MNHNY and CDR2 is SVGAGI in the germline V gene (reference sequence). The CDR3 loop spans 16 amino acids. With 5 bases clipped from V and 2 bases from J, the junction kept 8 bases outside the gene matches. The CDR3 DNA sequence: TGTGCCAGCAGTCGACGGCTAGCGGGGATCACAGATACGCAGTATTTT. Residues: CASSRRLAGITDTQYF.

The rearrangement uses TRBV7-8 and TRBJ1-6; D possibly corresponds to TRBD1 (5 bases). The CDR3 is 14 residues long. The V gene lost 4 bases and the J gene lost 5 bases, with 9 bases spanning the gap. The germline V gene encodes CDR1 SGHVS and CDR2 FQNEAQ. The CDR3: CASSSTANNSPLHF. The CDR3 DNA follows: TGTGCCAGCAGCTCGACAGCCAATAATTCACCCCTCCACTTT. Filled out from reference TRBV7-8 and TRBJ1-6, the complete variable domain reads GAGVSQSPRYKVAKRGQDVALRCDPISGHVSLFWYQQALGQGPEFLTYFQNEAQLDKSGLPSDRFFAERPEGSVSTLKIQRTQQEDSAVYLCASSSTANNSPLHFGNGTRLTVT.

The chain joins TRBV13 to TRBJ1-2; 10 nucleotides line up with TRBD1. Losses at the gene ends were 4 bases for V and 3 bases for J; bases not matched to a gene: 14. Germline values: CDR1 PRHDT, CDR2 FYEKMQ (reference sequence). CDR3 size: 18 residues. CDR3 in DNA: TGTGCCAGCAGCTCCGGGACAGGGGAATTCTTCTCTGACTATGGCTACACCTTC. Protein: CASSSGTGEFFSDYGYTF. Using reference TRBV13 and TRBJ1-2 for the parts outside the CDR3, the full variable domain is AAGVIQSPRHLIKEKRETATLKCYPIPRHDTVYWYQQGPGQDPQFLISFYEKMQSDKGSIPDRFSAQQFSDYHSELNMSSLELGDSALYFCASSSGTGEFFSDYGYTFGSGTRLTVV.

The chain employs TRBV2 and TRBJ1-5; 7 nucleotides agree with TRBD1. With 7 bases clipped from V and 3 bases from J, the junction kept 9 bases outside the gene matches. There are 15 residues in the CDR3. Germline-derived CDR1 and CDR2 are SNHLY and FYNNEI. The CDR3, as DNA: TGTGCCAGCACTGGGGACAGTTTGGACAATCAGCCCCAGCATTTT. Residues: CASTGDSLDNQPQHF.

The chain has TRBV6-5 and TRBJ2-7, with a possible D match to TRBD2 (6 bases). Trimming removed 6 bases from V and 3 bases from J, with 12 bases in between. Germline CDR1 MNHEY, CDR2 SVGAGI. The CDR3 loop spans 13 amino acids. CDR3 in amino acids: CASRRGIDYEQYF. Written as DNA, the CDR3 is TGTGCCAGCAGGCGGGGAATTGACTACGAGCAGTACTTC.

The table lists this clone with a count of one. The rearrangement links TRBV4-3 to TRBJ1-2; D unclear. V lost 1 base and J 8 bases, leaving 14 bases between the germline ends. CDR1 and CDR2 (germline): LGHNA, YSLEER. The CDR3 sequence is 14 residues long. The CDR3 region has the DNA TGCGCCAGCAGCCAAGTGGTCAGGATAGGCGGCTACACCTTC. Amino acids: CASSQVVRIGGYTF.